The TCR beta chain under discussion was sequenced for a study of long-term antiretroviral therapy in people with HIV. Study-level results: Pre-ART clonal expansions dominated every time point's repertoire.

CDR3 length equals 15 residues. The V segment lost 4 bases and the J segment 5 bases; nucleotides outside the gene matches: 7. Germline values: CDR1 SGHKS, CDR2 YYEKEE (reference sequence). The authors ran the immunoSEQ assay, v3.0, at survey level. Sequencing was intended to reach about 40,000-50,000 T-cell genomes per sample. Assay: immunoSEQ multiplex PCR; the TCRdb copy retains only in-frame clones and omits some. This table has over 30,000 clones, around 97% appearing once. Remarks on this clone: Antigen: not known.

J is TRBJ1-4 and V is TRBV5-5, with 8 bases that match TRBD1. The clonotype comes from a man aged 30 to 39 with HIV. This material consisted of unsorted PBMCs, taken 6.9 years after starting antiretroviral therapy. CDR3: CASSTLTGENEKLFF. In nucleotides, the CDR3 is TGTGCCAGCAGCACCCTGACAGGGGAGAATGAAAAACTGTTTTTT.